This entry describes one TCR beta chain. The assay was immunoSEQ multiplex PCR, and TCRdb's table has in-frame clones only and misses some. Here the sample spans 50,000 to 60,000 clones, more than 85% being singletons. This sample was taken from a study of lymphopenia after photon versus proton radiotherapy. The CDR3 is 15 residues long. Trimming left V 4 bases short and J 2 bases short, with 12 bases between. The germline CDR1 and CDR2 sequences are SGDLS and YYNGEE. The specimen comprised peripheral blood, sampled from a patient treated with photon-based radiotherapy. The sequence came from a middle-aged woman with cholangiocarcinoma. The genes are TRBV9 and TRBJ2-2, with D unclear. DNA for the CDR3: TGTGCCAGCAGCCCCCCTGACATCAACACCGGGGAGCTGTTTTTT. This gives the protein CASSPPDINTGELFF.